Described below is a single T cell receptor beta chain sequence and its context. The antigen remains unidentified. Anyone with autoimmune disease history or systemic immunosuppression was excluded. The sample is drawn from a study of OX40 agonist ivuxolimab in advanced cancers. General study results and limits: In the 0.1-3.0 mg/kg groups, partial responders showed among the lowest expansion.

The protocol was immunoSEQ multiplex PCR, while the TCRdb copy is restricted to in-frame clones and leaves out a portion. The repertoire holds about 76,000 clones, with around nine tenths as singletons. This CDR3 has 16 amino acids. Germline V CDR1 and CDR2: MGHRA, YSYEKL. Trimming left V 1 base short and J 0 bases short, with 12 bases between. This material consisted of CD4+ or CD8+ T cells sorted from blood, taken in a trial of the OX40 agonist ivuxolimab. V is TRBV4-1 and J is TRBJ1-2; no firm D call. The origin of this receptor is an adult with an advanced solid tumor such as melanoma, head and neck, liver or kidney cancer. The CDR3 DNA follows: TGCGCCAGCAGCCAAGGTATCCGAAACTCTAACTATGGCTACACCTTC. This sequence encodes CASSQGIRNSNYGYTF.